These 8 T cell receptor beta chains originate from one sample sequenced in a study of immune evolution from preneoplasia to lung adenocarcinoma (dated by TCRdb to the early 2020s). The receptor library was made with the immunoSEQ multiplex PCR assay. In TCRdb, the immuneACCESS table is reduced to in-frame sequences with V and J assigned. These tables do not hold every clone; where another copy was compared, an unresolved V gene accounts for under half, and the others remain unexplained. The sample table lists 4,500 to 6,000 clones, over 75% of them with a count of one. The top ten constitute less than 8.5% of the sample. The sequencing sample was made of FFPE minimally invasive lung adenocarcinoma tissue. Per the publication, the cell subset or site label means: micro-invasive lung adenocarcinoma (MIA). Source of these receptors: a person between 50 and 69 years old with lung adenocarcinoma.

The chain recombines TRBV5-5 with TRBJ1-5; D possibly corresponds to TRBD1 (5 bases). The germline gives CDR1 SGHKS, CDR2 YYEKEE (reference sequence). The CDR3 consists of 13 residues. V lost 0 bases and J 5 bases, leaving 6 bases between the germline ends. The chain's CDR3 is CASSLGGYQPQHF. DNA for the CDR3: TGTGCCAGCAGCTTGGGGGGGTATCAGCCCCAGCATTTT.

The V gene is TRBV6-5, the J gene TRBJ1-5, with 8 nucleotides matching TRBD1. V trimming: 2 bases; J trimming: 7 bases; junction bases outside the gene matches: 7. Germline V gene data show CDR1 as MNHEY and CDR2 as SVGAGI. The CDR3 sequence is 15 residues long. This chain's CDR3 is CASSYTTGDDQPQHF. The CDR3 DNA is TGTGCCAGCAGTTACACGACAGGGGATGACCAGCCCCAGCATTTT.

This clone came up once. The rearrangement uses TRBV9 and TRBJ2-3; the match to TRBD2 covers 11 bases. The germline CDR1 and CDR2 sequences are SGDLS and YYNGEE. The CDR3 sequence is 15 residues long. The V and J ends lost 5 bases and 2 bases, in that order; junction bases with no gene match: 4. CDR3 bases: TGTGCCAGCAGTCGACTAGCGGGGTCCACAGATACGCAGTATTTT. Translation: CASSRLAGSTDTQYF. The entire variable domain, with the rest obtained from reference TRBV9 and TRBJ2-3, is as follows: DSGVTQTPKHLITATGQRVTLRCSPRSGDLSVYWYQQSLDQGLQFLIQYYNGEERAKGNILERFSAQQFPDLHSELNLSSLELGDSALYFCASSRLAGSTDTQYFGPGTRLTVL.

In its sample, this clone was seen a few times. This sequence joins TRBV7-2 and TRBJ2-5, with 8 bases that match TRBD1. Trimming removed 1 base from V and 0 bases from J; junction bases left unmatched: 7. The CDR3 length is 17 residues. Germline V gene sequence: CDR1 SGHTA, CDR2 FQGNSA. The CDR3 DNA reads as TGTGCCAGCAGCTTAGGGGACAGGAATTGGGACCAAGAGACCCAGTACTTC. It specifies CASSLGDRNWDQETQYF.

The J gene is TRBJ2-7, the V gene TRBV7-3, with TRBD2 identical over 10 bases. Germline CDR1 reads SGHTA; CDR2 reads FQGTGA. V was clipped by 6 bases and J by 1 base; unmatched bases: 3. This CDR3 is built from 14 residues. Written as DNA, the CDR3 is TGTGCCAGCAGTGCTAGCGGGGGTTCCTACGAGCAGTACTTC. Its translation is CASSASGGSYEQYF.

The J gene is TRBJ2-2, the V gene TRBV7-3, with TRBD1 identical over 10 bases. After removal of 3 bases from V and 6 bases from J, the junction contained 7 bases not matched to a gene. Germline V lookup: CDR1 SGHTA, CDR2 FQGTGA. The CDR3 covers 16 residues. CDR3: CASSFMGQGRSGELFF. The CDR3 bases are TGTGCCAGCAGCTTTATGGGACAGGGGCGATCCGGGGAGCTGTTTTTT.

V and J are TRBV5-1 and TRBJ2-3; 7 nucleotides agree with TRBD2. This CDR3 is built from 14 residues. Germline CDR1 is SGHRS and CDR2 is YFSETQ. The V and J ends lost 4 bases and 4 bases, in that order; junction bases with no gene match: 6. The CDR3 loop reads CASSPGRESDTQYF. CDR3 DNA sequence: TGCGCCAGCAGCCCTGGGCGGGAGTCAGATACGCAGTATTTT.

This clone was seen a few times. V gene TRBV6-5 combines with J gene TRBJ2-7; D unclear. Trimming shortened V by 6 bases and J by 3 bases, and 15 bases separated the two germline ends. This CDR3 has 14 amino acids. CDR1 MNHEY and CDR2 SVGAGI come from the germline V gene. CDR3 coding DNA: TGTGCCAGCAGAAACAACGGACGGTACTACGAGCAGTACTTC. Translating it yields CASRNNGRYYEQYF.